These 22 T cell receptor beta chains came from one sample sequenced in a study of metastatic and nonmetastatic thyroid tumors. No patient had received any treatment before thyroid surgery. MiXCR was used by TCRdb to re-call the PCR reads. The sample contains more than 35,000 clones, roughly 14% of which appear only once. Source material: blood. The receptors were sampled from a female donor with papillary thyroid cancer or a benign thyroid nodule (not recorded which). Some clones in this sample may be carry-over from other donors' samples.

This clone was counted at least ten times. The chain has TRBV30 and TRBJ1-2; TRBD1 aligns across 10 bases. After removal of 7 bases from V and 0 bases from J, the junction contained 14 bases not matched to a gene. The length of the CDR3 is 17 residues. Looked up from germline, CDR1 is GTSNPN and CDR2 is SVGIG (reference sequence). Here the CDR3 reads CASNSGTGDGANYGYTF. In DNA form, the CDR3 reads TGTGCCTCTAACTCCGGGACAGGGGATGGTGCTAACTATGGCTACACCTTC.

Ten or more counts support this clone. Being one base from a much bigger clone, this may be a read error. Different DNA sequences within this sample yield the same CDR3. This rearrangement joins TRBV10-2 to TRBJ2-2; TRBD2 might be the D (5 bases). Trimming took off 6 bases at V and 6 bases at J, with 17 bases between the two ends. Per the germline V gene, CDR1 is WSHSY and CDR2 is SAAADI. CDR3 length: 15 residues. Here the CDR3 DNA reads TGCGCCAGCAGGATGGGTGGGAGTAGTCCCGGGGAGCTGTTTTTT. Translation gives CASRMGGSSPGELFF.

The chain has TRBV7-3 and TRBJ2-2, with 7 bases identical to TRBD2. V shed 6 bases and J 1 base; nucleotides not matched to a gene: 14. Germline V lookup: CDR1 SGHTA, CDR2 FQGTGA. This CDR3 is built from 18 residues. CDR3 in amino acids: CASRSLDQRGVNTGELFF. The CDR3, as DNA: TGTGCCAGCAGATCGTTGGACCAGCGGGGAGTGAACACCGGGGAGCTGTTTTTT.

Only a few counts were recorded for this clone. The rearrangement joins TRBV6-1 to TRBJ2-3; TRBD1 matches 7 bases. J was trimmed by 2 bases and V by 7 bases; bases with no gene match: 6. The CDR3 extends over 14 amino acids. The germline CDR1 and CDR2 sequences are MNHNS and SASEGT. CDR3: CASTIGQATDTQYF. CDR3 DNA sequence: TGTGCCAGCACAATAGGACAGGCCACAGATACGCAGTATTTT.

The chain has TRBV5-1 and TRBJ2-7; 11 bases are a match to TRBD2. This CDR3 has 14 residues. Germline V gene sequence: CDR1 SGHRS, CDR2 YFSETQ. V lost 1 base and J lost 10; bases outside the gene matches: 7. The CDR3, as DNA: TGCGCCAGCAGCTTGTTGGCTAGCGGGAGGAGACAGTACTTC. Translated: CASSLLASGRRQYF. Filled out from reference TRBV5-1 and TRBJ2-7, the complete variable domain reads KAGVTQTPRYLIKTRGQQVTLSCSPISGHRSVSWYQQTPGQGLQFLFEYFSETQRNKGNFPGRFSGRQFSNSRSEMNVSTLELGDSALYLCASSLLASGRRQYFGPGTRLTVT.

This clone was observed at least ten times. The CDR3 reads CSAGTPSEAFF. The CDR3 DNA reads as TGCAGTGCGGGGACGCCAAGTGAAGCTTTCTTT. This chain uses TRBV20-1 with TRBJ1-1, with D possibly matching TRBD1 (5 bases). This CDR3 has 11 residues. Germline V CDR1 and CDR2: DFQATT, SNEGSKA (reference sequence). V was cut by 6 bases and J by 7 bases, with 12 bases left in between.

This clone was seen at least ten times. The chain combines TRBV12-3 or TRBV12-4 with TRBJ2-4, with 9 bases aligning to TRBD1. This CDR3 is built from 15 residues. The J segment lost 4 bases and the V segment lost 5 bases, leaving 6 bases of the junction unmatched. The CDR3 coding sequence is TGTGCCAGCAGTAGACAGGGGGGAGTGAAAAACATTCAGTACTTC. This codes for CASSRQGGVKNIQYF.

This clone occurred many times. The chain carries TRBV14 and TRBJ2-7, with TRBD2 matching 12 bases. The CDR3 is 15 residues long. CDR1 and CDR2 (germline): SGHDN, FVKESK. V trimming: 3 bases; J trimming: 6 bases; junction bases outside the gene matches: 6. In DNA form, the CDR3 reads TGTGCCAGCAGCCACTGGACTAGCGGGATGGGCGAGCAGTACTTC. It translates to CASSHWTSGMGEQYF.

The J gene is TRBJ2-7, the V gene TRBV6-2 or TRBV6-3; D remains ambiguous. Per the germline V gene, CDR1 is MNHEY and CDR2 is SVGEGT. Trimming stripped 6 bases from V and 3 bases from J, with 12 bases between. The CDR3 consists of 13 residues. The CDR3: CASSHAEFYEQYF. As DNA, the CDR3 is TGTGCCAGCAGCCACGCGGAGTTCTACGAGCAGTACTTC.

This clone was recorded at least ten times. The V call is TRBV6-1, the J call TRBJ2-5; 10 bases align to TRBD2. Germline assignment: CDR1 MNHNS and CDR2 SASEGT. The J segment lost 5 bases and the V segment lost 4 bases, leaving 7 bases of the junction unmatched. The CDR3 is 15 residues long. This chain's CDR3 is CASSAGLAGVETQYF. CDR3 nucleotides: TGTGCCAGCAGTGCAGGGCTAGCGGGAGTCGAGACCCAGTACTTC.

This clone was counted between two and nine times. This sequence joins TRBV6-1 and TRBJ1-2; D unclear. CDR1 is MNHNS and CDR2 is SASEGT in the germline V gene. The CDR3 covers 13 residues. V was shortened by 10 bases and J by 11 bases, with 23 bases between the two germline ends. In nucleotides, the CDR3 is TGTGCCACCAGCCCGGGGAGCGGCTATGAATACACCTTC. Encoded protein: CATSPGSGYEYTF.

The V gene is TRBV2, the J gene TRBJ1-2; D remains unclear. This CDR3 contains 12 residues. Germline V CDR1 and CDR2: SNHLY, FYNNEI. The germline V and J ends were trimmed by 2 bases and 8 bases, with 9 bases remaining between them. The CDR3 nucleotides read TGTGCCAGCAGTGAATCGGCATGGGGCTACACCTTC. Protein product: CASSESAWGYTF.

This clone showed up just a few times. Here the CDR3 DNA reads TGTGCCAGCAGTTACTCGTTTTTGACTGAAGCTTTCTTT. It codes for CASSYSFLTEAFF. V and J are TRBV6-5 and TRBJ1-1, with no clear D. The CDR3 consists of 13 residues. V was cut by 0 bases and J by 5 bases, with 7 bases left in between. CDR1 is MNHEY, CDR2 SVGAGI, per germline.

As for this clone: A much larger clone lies one base from this, so it may be a read error. The chain recombines TRBV11-2 with TRBJ2-1, with D tentatively TRBD2 (5 bases). The V and J ends lost 2 bases and 12 bases respectively, with 20 bases between them. Germline assignment: CDR1 SGHAT and CDR2 FQNNGV. This CDR3 has 15 residues. The CDR3 DNA is TGTGCCAGCAGCTTACCCACGTCCGGGCCGGCGGGGCAGTTCTTC. Its translation: CASSLPTSGPAGQFF.

The sample holds many counts of this clone. This sequence joins TRBV30 and TRBJ1-4, with D possibly TRBD1 on 6 matching bases. Germline assignment: CDR1 GTSNPN and CDR2 SVGIG (reference sequence). This CDR3 spans 14 amino acids. V was shortened by 3 bases and J by 11 bases, with 19 bases between the two germline ends. The chain's CDR3 is CAWRWGRGQEKLFF. CDR3 nucleotide sequence: TGTGCCTGGAGGTGGGGCAGGGGTCAGGAGAAACTGTTTTTT.

The chain carries TRBV2 and TRBJ1-5; D is unclear. With 2 bases removed from V and 5 bases from J, the gap between germline ends came to 7 bases. Germline CDR1 is SNHLY and CDR2 is FYNNEI. The length of the CDR3 is 13 residues. CDR3 protein: CASSESSHQPQHF. In DNA, the CDR3 is TGTGCCAGCAGTGAATCATCCCATCAGCCCCAGCATTTT.

Relative to its sample, this clone is medium-sized. The genes are TRBV6-1 and TRBJ1-2; TRBD1 agrees at 7 bases. V trimming: 2 bases; J trimming: 6 bases; junction bases outside the gene matches: 3. CDR3 length: 13 residues. Germline assignment: CDR1 MNHNS and CDR2 SASEGT. Written as DNA, the CDR3 is TGTGCCAGCAGTGAACAGGGGGTACATGGCTACACCTTC. This gives the protein CASSEQGVHGYTF.

In its sample, this clone was seen many times. This rearrangement joins TRBV7-3 to TRBJ2-1, with D possibly called TRBD1 or TRBD2 (6 bases each). CDR3 length: 17 residues. The germline V and J ends were trimmed by 4 bases and 4 bases, with 20 bases remaining between them. Germline V gene sequence: CDR1 SGHTA, CDR2 FQGTGA. The CDR3 region is CASSSPRGEWGYNEQFF. The DNA for the CDR3 is TGTGCCAGCAGCTCCCCGAGGGGGGAGTGGGGTTACAATGAGCAGTTCTTC.

The chain carries TRBV28 and TRBJ1-2, with D uncertain. Germline V gene data show CDR1 as MDHEN and CDR2 as SYDVKM. Deletions cut 8 bases from V and 2 bases from J, with 9 bases between. The length of the CDR3 is 12 residues. CDR3 loop: CASGKVNYGYTF. The CDR3 bases are TGTGCCAGCGGTAAGGTAAACTATGGCTACACCTTC.

This clone was counted only a few times. A much larger clone lies one base from this, so it may be a read error. The chain combines TRBV2 with TRBJ2-1, with D hard to call. Between the trimmed V and J ends, which lost 9 bases and 1 base, there was a span of 16 bases. Per the germline V gene, CDR1 is SNHLY and CDR2 is FYNNEI. The CDR3 spans 15 residues. The CDR3 spells CARATSVRSYNEQFF. For the CDR3, the DNA is TGTGCCAGAGCCACGAGCGTGCGGTCCTACAATGAGCAGTTCTTC.

In its sample, this clone was seen many times. The rearrangement joins TRBV30 to TRBJ2-7, with D perhaps TRBD1 (5 bases). The germline gives CDR1 GTSNPN, CDR2 SVGIG (reference sequence). CDR3 length equals 14 residues. Trimming took 6 bases from V and 0 from J, leaving 15 bases between them. The DNA of the CDR3 is TGTGCCTGTAACCTTCAGGGTCCCTCCTACGAGCAGTACTTC. Protein: CACNLQGPSYEQYF. The whole variable domain, remainder taken from reference TRBV30 and TRBJ2-7, is SQTIHQWPATLVQPVGSPLSLECTVEGTSNPNLYWYRQAAGRGLQLLFYSVGIGQISSEVPQNLSASRPQDRQFILSSKKLLLSDSGFYLCACNLQGPSYEQYFGPGTRLTVT.

This clone appeared many times. This could be a read error, since a much larger clone is one nucleotide away. Other DNA sequences in this sample translate to the same CDR3. The chain recombines TRBV28 with TRBJ1-6; D is uncertain. V was trimmed by 4 bases and J by 7 bases, leaving 11 bases between them. Per the germline V gene, CDR1 is MDHEN and CDR2 is SYDVKM. The CDR3 totals 14 residues. The CDR3 sequence: CASSSPEVNSPLHF. CDR3 nucleotides: TGTGCCAGCAGTTCCCCCGAGGTCAATTCACCCCTCCACTTT.